The 8 T cell receptor beta chains below were found in one sample sequenced in a study of a mutant IDH1 vaccine in newly diagnosed glioma. These TCRs' antigens remain unknown. Sequencing was performed with immunoSEQ multiplex PCR; in TCRdb, only in-frame clones are kept and a portion is missing. The sample yields tens of thousands of clones, about nine tenths seen once. Documented time point: week 11, during vaccination. It was 300 ug of mutant IDH1 20-mer peptide that made up each vaccine dose, given with topical imiquimod. Sequences were derived from PBMCs, sampled from a glioma patient whose treatment included an IDH1 peptide vaccine. The origin of the receptors is a woman aged 40-49 years with glioma.

CDR3 DNA: TGTGCCATCAGTGAGTCGGCGGGGGCCGCTGAAGCTTTCTTT. Translating it yields CAISESAGAAEAFF. The V and J genes are TRBV10-3 and TRBJ1-1; D possibly corresponds to TRBD1 (6 bases). The ends were cut back, 0 bases at V and 6 bases at J, with 11 bases in the middle. The germline CDR1 and CDR2 sequences are ENHRY and SYGVKD. The CDR3 sequence is 14 residues long.

The chain combines TRBV6-6 with TRBJ1-5; D gene uncertain. Germline V CDR1 and CDR2: MNHNY, SVGAGI (reference sequence). V dropped 0 bases and J dropped 6 bases, with 3 bases sitting between them. The CDR3 extends over 12 amino acids. CDR3: CASSYSPQPQHF. The CDR3 bases are TGTGCCAGCAGTTACTCGCCTCAGCCCCAGCATTTT.

The J gene is TRBJ1-1, the V gene TRBV5-1; TRBD1 matches at 8 bases. Germline V gives CDR1 SGHRS, CDR2 YFSETQ. The trim removed 2 bases at V and 0 bases at J, leaving 3 bases unmatched. The CDR3 has 15 amino acids. CDR3 DNA sequence: TGCGCCAGCAGCTTCCAACAGGGGGTGAACACTGAAGCTTTCTTT. It translates to CASSFQQGVNTEAFF.

V usage is TRBV30 and J usage is TRBJ1-5; the D gene is possibly TRBD1 (6 bases). CDR3 length equals 15 residues. Germline CDR1 is GTSNPN and CDR2 is SVGIG (reference sequence). The ends were cut back, 1 base at V and 2 bases at J, with 12 bases in the middle. CDR3 protein: CAWSAAGAGNQPQHF. The CDR3 nucleotides are TGTGCCTGGAGTGCGGCAGGGGCGGGCAATCAGCCCCAGCATTTT.

V is TRBV5-1 and J is TRBJ2-1; TRBD1 is a possible D gene (6 bases). CDR1 SGHRS and CDR2 YFSETQ come from the germline V gene. This CDR3 has 13 amino acids. Trimming left V 4 bases short and J 5 bases short, with 10 bases between. The CDR3 spells CASSRDNNNEQFF. Here the CDR3 DNA reads TGCGCCAGCAGCCGGGACAATAACAATGAGCAGTTCTTC.

CDR3 sequence reads: CASSVGGGKGTEAFF. CDR3 DNA: TGTGCCAGCAGCGTAGGAGGGGGCAAGGGCACTGAAGCTTTCTTT. The chain is built from TRBV9 and TRBJ1-1; 7 bases fit TRBD1. Unmatched junction bases numbered 6, after V lost 0 bases and J lost 4 bases. The CDR3 consists of 15 residues. Per the germline V gene, CDR1 is SGDLS and CDR2 is YYNGEE.

The chain links TRBV6-5 to TRBJ2-3; 7 bases are a match to TRBD1. Trimming took 6 bases from V and 4 from J; bases not matched to a gene: 4. Germline-derived CDR1 and CDR2 are MNHEY and SVGAGI. The CDR3 loop spans 13 amino acids. CDR3 sequence: CASRLQGPDTQYF. CDR3 sequence (DNA): TGTGCCAGCAGACTACAGGGGCCAGATACGCAGTATTTT.

The count of this clone is one. As DNA, the CDR3 is TGTGCCAGCAGGGAGCTAGCGGGGGGGACCGGGGAGCTGTTTTTT. Translated, it gives CASRELAGGTGELFF. This chain links TRBV2 with TRBJ2-2; 12 positions agree with TRBD2. The germline V gene encodes CDR1 SNHLY and CDR2 FYNNEI. The CDR3 is made up of 15 amino acids. Germline trimming cut 6 bases from V and 5 bases from J; bases unmatched to any gene: 4.